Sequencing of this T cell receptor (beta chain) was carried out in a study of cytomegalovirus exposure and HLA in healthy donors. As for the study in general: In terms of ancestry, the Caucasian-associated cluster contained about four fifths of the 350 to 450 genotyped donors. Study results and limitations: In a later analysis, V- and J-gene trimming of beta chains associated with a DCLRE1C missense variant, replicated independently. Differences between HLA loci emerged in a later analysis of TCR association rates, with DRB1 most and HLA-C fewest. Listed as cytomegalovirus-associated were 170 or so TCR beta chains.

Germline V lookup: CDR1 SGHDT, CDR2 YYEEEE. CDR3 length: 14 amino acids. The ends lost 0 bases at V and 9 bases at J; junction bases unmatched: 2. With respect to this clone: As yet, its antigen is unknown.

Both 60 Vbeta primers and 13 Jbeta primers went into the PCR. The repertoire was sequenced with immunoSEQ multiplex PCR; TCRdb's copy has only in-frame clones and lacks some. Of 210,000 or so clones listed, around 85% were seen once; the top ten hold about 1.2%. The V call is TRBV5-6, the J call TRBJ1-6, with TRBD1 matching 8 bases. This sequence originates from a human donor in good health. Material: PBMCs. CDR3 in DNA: TGTGCCAGCAGCTTGGGGGACAGGTCTTCACCCCTCCACTTT. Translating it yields CASSLGDRSSPLHF. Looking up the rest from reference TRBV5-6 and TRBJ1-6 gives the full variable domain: DAGVTQSPTHLIKTRGQQVTLRCSPKSGHDTVSWYQQALGQGPQFIFQYYEEEERQRGNFPDRFSGHQFPNYSSELNVNALLLGDSALYLCASSLGDRSSPLHFGNGTRLTVT.